This T cell receptor beta chain was profiled in a study of CD4 T cells in relation to SARS-CoV-2 and coronaviruses. Study details: PBMCs were cultured with antigen for nine to eleven days before TCR beta sequencing. Controls used an HIV-1 Nef peptide pool or no peptide. Whole-study results and caveats: In roughly 65% of donors, memory CD4+ clonotypes crossrecognized SARS-CoV-2 and at least one common cold coronavirus spike.

Generated by immunoSEQ multiplex PCR, the TCRdb table keeps only in-frame clones and is missing some. The table lists 25,000 to 30,000 clones, 75% to 80% of them singletons. Germline lookup yields CDR1 SGHRS and CDR2 YFSETQ. The CDR3 has 14 residues. With 5 bases clipped from V and 8 bases from J, the junction kept 11 bases outside the gene matches. Notes on this clone: Antigen: not known.

Before the COVID-19 pandemic, during about 2010-2018, CD4+ T cells were taken from unexposed donors. CD4+ T cells were isolated from the cells after around 9 days of culture. Half the medium was replaced with IL-2 medium on days 3 and 7. Sequencing was done on a sample of CD4+ T cells from PBMCs, cultured in vitro. The chain has TRBV5-1 and TRBJ1-2, with TRBD1 matching 8 bases. The clonotype originates from a human donor in good health. The CDR3 sequence: CASRPTGGRRGYTF. The CDR3 DNA reads TGCGCCAGCAGACCCACAGGGGGTCGTAGAGGCTACACCTTC.